The 27 T cell receptor beta chains presented below share a single source sample, sequenced in a study of shared clonotypes between healthy human individuals. Method: immunoSEQ multiplex PCR; TCRdb's copy keeps in-frame clones and lacks some. The table lists roughly 2.1 million clones, more than 85% of them singletons. Naivety among CD8 cells was defined by CD45RO negativity and positive CCR7 selection, thereby excluding terminally differentiated effector memory CD45RA+ cells. The specimen was naive CD8+ T cells from PBMCs. These receptors all stem from a young man in good health. Some clones in this sample may be carry-over from other donors' samples.

The chain joins TRBV4-3 to TRBJ2-3; a weak D match, TRBD1 (6 bases). Germline V gene data show CDR1 as LGHNA and CDR2 as YSLEER. This CDR3 has 16 amino acids. V shed 4 bases and J shed 2 bases, with 16 bases lying between them. The CDR3 region is CASSPTQQGYTDTQYF. In nucleotides, the CDR3 is TGCGCCAGCAGCCCGACCCAGCAGGGGTACACAGATACGCAGTATTTT.

This chain connects TRBV6-4 to TRBJ1-2; D possibly corresponds to TRBD1 (6 bases). In germline, CDR1 is MRHNA, CDR2 SNTAGT. Trimming took 0 bases from V and 6 from J, leaving 11 bases between them. The CDR3 runs to 14 residues. Written as DNA, the CDR3 is TGTGCCAGCAGTGACTCTCGGGGGCTCGATGGCTACACCTTC. Protein sequence: CASSDSRGLDGYTF.

The chain has TRBV6-4 and TRBJ1-1; D is undetermined. This CDR3 spans 15 amino acids. Deletions cut 2 bases from V and 5 bases from J, with 15 bases between. Germline values: CDR1 MRHNA, CDR2 SNTAGT. CDR3 nucleotides: TGTGCCAGCAGTGACGACCCCGGGGTGGGTACTGAAGCTTTCTTT. Protein product: CASSDDPGVGTEAFF.

The J gene is TRBJ1-2, the V gene TRBV6-5; D uncertain. With 0 bases removed from V and 0 bases from J, the gap between germline ends came to 11 bases. The CDR3 is made up of 16 amino acids. Looked up from germline, CDR1 is MNHEY and CDR2 is SVGAGI. CDR3 nucleotides: TGTGCCAGCAGTTACTCGAGAGCTAAAGCTAACTATGGCTACACCTTC. Protein sequence: CASSYSRAKANYGYTF.

This clone occurred once. The rearrangement joins TRBV7-9 to TRBJ2-2; 11 bases are a match to TRBD2. Germline V gene data show CDR1 as SEHNR and CDR2 as FQNEAQ (reference sequence). The length of the CDR3 is 17 residues. The J segment lost 2 bases and the V segment lost 3 bases, leaving 5 bases of the junction unmatched. CDR3 in amino acids: CASSFTSGGYNTGELFF. In DNA, the CDR3 is TGTGCCAGCAGCTTCACTAGCGGGGGTTATAACACCGGGGAGCTGTTTTTT.

CDR3 coding DNA: TGCGCCAGCAGCTTGGCTGTCAGGGCAGGCACCGGGGAGCTGTTTTTT. Residues: CASSLAVRAGTGELFF. This chain links TRBV5-1 with TRBJ2-2, with a tentative D call TRBD1 (5 bases). The germline CDR1 and CDR2 sequences are SGHRS and YFSETQ. Trimming pared 0 bases from V and 4 bases from J, leaving 13 bases between. This CDR3 contains 16 residues.

The chain has TRBV6-1 and TRBJ2-5, with a possible D match to TRBD1 (6 bases). Germline assignment: CDR1 MNHNS and CDR2 SASEGT. This CDR3 has 15 residues. Trimming stripped 0 bases from V and 7 bases from J, with 15 bases between. CDR3 nucleotides: TGTGCCAGCAGTGAAGCGCCACAGGGACCAAGGACCCAGTACTTC. Translated: CASSEAPQGPRTQYF.

V and J are TRBV6-5 and TRBJ2-3; no clear D. The CDR3 sequence is 14 residues long. V dropped 7 bases and J dropped 5 bases, with 16 bases sitting between them. Germline V gene sequence: CDR1 MNHEY, CDR2 SVGAGI. The CDR3 coding sequence is TGTGCCAGCACAACCCACATGGGCAGAGATACGCAGTATTTT. Its protein product is CASTTHMGRDTQYF.

This chain links TRBV7-9 with TRBJ1-5, with 7 nucleotides matching TRBD1. CDR3 length equals 14 residues. Germline-derived CDR1 and CDR2 are SEHNR and FQNEAQ (reference sequence). V dropped 5 bases and J dropped 7; count of bases not matched to a gene: 8. DNA of the CDR3: TGTGCCAGCAGCAGGGGACAGACTGGCCAGCCCCAGCATTTT. Protein sequence: CASSRGQTGQPQHF.

The chain uses TRBV4-3 and TRBJ2-1; 7 bases fit TRBD2. The CDR3 extends over 14 amino acids. The V gene's germline CDR1 is LGHNA and CDR2 YSLEER. After removal of 1 base from V and 8 bases from J, the junction contained 5 bases not matched to a gene. CDR3 bases: TGCGCCAGCAGCCAAGGGACTAGGTCCCATGAGCAGTTCTTC. As protein: CASSQGTRSHEQFF.

J is TRBJ1-2 and V is TRBV11-2; 7 bases match TRBD1. The CDR3 length is 15 residues. Unmatched junction bases numbered 8, after V lost 1 base and J lost 6 bases. Germline V gene sequence: CDR1 SGHAT, CDR2 FQNNGV. CDR3 loop: CASSLAGDRVDGYTF. CDR3 bases: TGTGCCAGCAGCTTAGCTGGGGACAGAGTTGATGGCTACACCTTC.

V gene TRBV19 combines with J gene TRBJ2-7; TRBD2 matches at 12 bases. The CDR3 extends over 16 amino acids. The germline V gene has CDR1 LNHDA and CDR2 SQIVND (reference sequence). Germline trimming cut 6 bases from V and 4 bases from J; bases unmatched to any gene: 10. CDR3 in amino acids: CASSTGTSGRPYEQYF. The CDR3 nucleotides read TGTGCCAGTAGCACCGGGACTAGCGGGCGGCCTTACGAGCAGTACTTC.

The V and J genes are TRBV6-5 and TRBJ2-7, with 11 bases lining up with TRBD2. V trimming: 0 bases; J trimming: 6 bases; junction bases outside the gene matches: 4. The CDR3 sequence is 15 residues long. Per the germline V gene, CDR1 is MNHEY and CDR2 is SVGAGI. CDR3 loop: CASSYSGLAGGEQYF. The CDR3 coding sequence is TGTGCCAGCAGTTACTCGGGGCTAGCGGGAGGCGAGCAGTACTTC.

The chain carries TRBV2 and TRBJ2-2; 11 bases are shared with TRBD2. Per the germline V gene, CDR1 is SNHLY and CDR2 is FYNNEI. CDR3 size: 17 residues. The J segment lost 3 bases and the V segment lost 5 bases, leaving 8 bases of the junction unmatched. CDR3 coding DNA: TGTGCCAGCAGTAGGATAGCGGGAGGGGCGGACACCGGGGAGCTGTTTTTT. Translation: CASSRIAGGADTGELFF.

This clone showed up just a few times. V is TRBV27 and J is TRBJ1-2, with D maybe TRBD1 (5 bases). The ends were cut back, 5 bases at V and 5 bases at J, with 21 bases in the middle. Germline CDR1 MNHEY, CDR2 SMNVEV (reference sequence). CDR3 length equals 16 residues. CDR3 amino acids: CASSLIPRAHPYGYTF. In DNA, the CDR3 is TGTGCCAGCAGTCTCATCCCCAGGGCTCACCCTTATGGCTACACCTTC.

V is TRBV27 and J is TRBJ1-2; 7 positions agree with TRBD1. The trim removed 6 bases at V and 6 bases at J, leaving 4 bases unmatched. Germline loops: CDR1 MNHEY, CDR2 SMNVEV (reference sequence). CDR3 length: 12 amino acids. CDR3 coding DNA: TGTGCCAGCAGGGGCAGGGGGGATGGCTACACCTTC. It specifies CASRGRGDGYTF.

The CDR3 region is CASSVALAASSYNEQFF. The CDR3, as DNA: TGTGCCAGCAGTGTAGCACTAGCGGCGAGCTCCTACAATGAGCAGTTCTTC. This chain connects TRBV27 to TRBJ2-1; 8 nucleotides align to TRBD2. The V segment lost 5 bases and the J segment 0 bases; nucleotides outside the gene matches: 9. This CDR3 comprises 17 residues. The germline gives CDR1 MNHEY, CDR2 SMNVEV (reference sequence).

This chain joins TRBV4-1 and TRBJ2-7, with 11 bases identical to TRBD2. Germline V gene lookup returns CDR1 MGHRA and CDR2 YSYEKL. The CDR3 is 18 amino acids. V lost 4 bases and J lost 3; bases outside the gene matches: 14. The DNA for the CDR3 is TGCGCCAGCAGCCCCACAGTTTTTTCCGGGACTAGCGGCTACGAGCAGTACTTC. Its protein product is CASSPTVFSGTSGYEQYF.

The rearrangement uses TRBV1 and TRBJ2-7; the table names TRBD2, a call not compared with the DNA. TRBV1 is a pseudogene segment. The CDR3 is made up of 24 amino acids. The DNA for the CDR3 is TGCACCAGCAGCCAAGGAATGGCCGTCAGGGTTGGACTAGCGGGAGTGGTGAGCTCCTACGAGCAGTACTTC. Encoded protein: CTSSQGMAVRVGLAGVVSSYEQYF.

The rearrangement joins TRBV18 to TRBJ2-7; TRBD1 matches at 11 bases. The length of the CDR3 is 14 residues. V trimming: 6 bases; J trimming: 2 bases; junction bases outside the gene matches: 3. The germline CDR1 and CDR2 sequences are KGHSH and LQKENI. CDR3 in DNA: TGTGCCAGCTCGGACAGGGGGCTCACCTACGAGCAGTACTTC. Protein sequence: CASSDRGLTYEQYF.

The rearrangement joins TRBV7-9 to TRBJ2-5, with 8 bases fitting TRBD2. The germline V gene has CDR1 SEHNR and CDR2 FQNEAQ (reference sequence). The CDR3 totals 17 residues. V was clipped by 5 bases and J by 2 bases; unmatched bases: 13. CDR3 region: CASSRPVLAGIQETQYF. CDR3 DNA sequence: TGTGCCAGCAGCCGCCCGGTGCTAGCGGGCATACAAGAGACCCAGTACTTC.

As concerns this clone: The sample holds other DNA sequences that translate to the same CDR3. V is TRBV6-5 and J is TRBJ1-1; weak D call: TRBD1 (6 bases). The CDR3 length is 15 residues. V lost 0 bases, J lost 1 base, and 9 bases lay in between. Germline loops: CDR1 MNHEY, CDR2 SVGAGI. CDR3 protein: CASSYSGRGNTEAFF. CDR3 DNA sequence: TGTGCCAGCAGTTACTCGGGCAGGGGGAACACTGAAGCTTTCTTT.

The count of this clone is one. The rearrangement links TRBV7-3 to TRBJ2-7; TRBD2 might be the D (5 bases). Trimming took off 4 bases at V and 6 bases at J, with 25 bases between the two ends. Germline CDR1 and CDR2: SGHTA and FQGTGA. This CDR3 contains 17 residues. CDR3 bases: TGTGCCAGCAGCTCCCCCATGGTCCTCGGGAACTCTCTCGAGCAGTACTTC. Translation gives CASSSPMVLGNSLEQYF.

As DNA, the CDR3 is TGTGCCAGCAGCTTGGGCCGACAGGGGGCAGGAACCGGGGAGCTGTTTTTT. Translated: CASSLGRQGAGTGELFF. The chain joins TRBV25-1 to TRBJ2-2; 10 nucleotides match TRBD1. This CDR3 comprises 17 residues. Germline values: CDR1 MGHDK, CDR2 SYGVNS. V lost 6 bases, J lost 5 bases, and 12 bases stayed unmatched. Filled out from reference TRBV25-1 and TRBJ2-2, the complete variable domain reads EADIYQTPRYLVIGTGKKITLECSQTMGHDKMYWYQQDPGMELHLIHYSYGVNSTEKGDLSSESTVSRIRTEHFPLTLESARPSHTSQYLCASSLGRQGAGTGELFFGEGSRLTVL.

The V and J genes are TRBV28 and TRBJ2-3; 7 bases fit TRBD2. With V trimmed by 8 bases and J by 4 bases, 15 bases remained unmatched. Germline-derived CDR1 and CDR2 are MDHEN and SYDVKM. The CDR3 length is 16 residues. The CDR3 DNA reads as TGTGCCAGCGTGGGACGGGACTATGGTTTACCAGATACGCAGTATTTT. It is translated as CASVGRDYGLPDTQYF. The full variable domain, its missing parts supplied by reference TRBV28 and TRBJ2-3, is DVKVTQSSRYLVKRTGEKVFLECVQDMDHENMFWYRQDPGLGLRLIYFSYDVKMKEKGDIPEGYSVSREKKERFSLILESASTNQTSMYLCASVGRDYGLPDTQYFGPGTRLTVL.

The genes are TRBV4-1 and TRBJ1-6; D not certain. The CDR3 extends over 15 amino acids. Per the germline V gene, CDR1 is MGHRA and CDR2 is YSYEKL. Between the trimmed V and J ends, which lost 4 bases and 7 bases, there was a span of 14 bases. CDR3 bases: TGCGCCAGCAGCCCCGGAACAGCCCTGAATTCACCCCTCCACTTT. Protein product: CASSPGTALNSPLHF.

The V gene is TRBV11-2, the J gene TRBJ2-7; 7 bases line up with TRBD2. Germline CDR1 is SGHAT and CDR2 is FQNNGV. Trimming removed 4 bases from V and 2 bases from J; junction bases left unmatched: 8. There are 15 residues in the CDR3. The CDR3 sequence: CASSYPSGGPYEQYF. In nucleotides, the CDR3 is TGTGCCAGCAGCTACCCTAGCGGTGGACCCTACGAGCAGTACTTC.